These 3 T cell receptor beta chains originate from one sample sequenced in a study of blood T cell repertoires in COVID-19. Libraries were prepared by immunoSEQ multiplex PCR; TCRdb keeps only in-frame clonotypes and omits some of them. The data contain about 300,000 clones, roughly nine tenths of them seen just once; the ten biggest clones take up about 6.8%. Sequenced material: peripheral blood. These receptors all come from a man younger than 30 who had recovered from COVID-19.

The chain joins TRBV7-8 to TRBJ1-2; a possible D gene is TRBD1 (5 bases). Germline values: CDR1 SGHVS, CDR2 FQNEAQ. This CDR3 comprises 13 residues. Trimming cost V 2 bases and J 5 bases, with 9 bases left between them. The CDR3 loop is CASSLPQAYGYTF. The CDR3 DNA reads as TGTGCCAGCAGCTTACCACAGGCATATGGCTACACCTTC.

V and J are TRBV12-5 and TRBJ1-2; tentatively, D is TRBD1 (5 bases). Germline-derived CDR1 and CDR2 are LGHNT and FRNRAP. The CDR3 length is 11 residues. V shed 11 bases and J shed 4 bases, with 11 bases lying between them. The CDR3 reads CAPTVGYGYTF. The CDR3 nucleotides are TGTGCTCCGACAGTAGGCTATGGCTACACCTTC.

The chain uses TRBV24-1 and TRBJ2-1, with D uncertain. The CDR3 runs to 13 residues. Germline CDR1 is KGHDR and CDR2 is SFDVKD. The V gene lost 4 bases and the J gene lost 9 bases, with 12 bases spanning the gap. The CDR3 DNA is TGTGCCACCAGTGACTTGGGTAGTGGTGAGCAGTTCTTC. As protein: CATSDLGSGEQFF.